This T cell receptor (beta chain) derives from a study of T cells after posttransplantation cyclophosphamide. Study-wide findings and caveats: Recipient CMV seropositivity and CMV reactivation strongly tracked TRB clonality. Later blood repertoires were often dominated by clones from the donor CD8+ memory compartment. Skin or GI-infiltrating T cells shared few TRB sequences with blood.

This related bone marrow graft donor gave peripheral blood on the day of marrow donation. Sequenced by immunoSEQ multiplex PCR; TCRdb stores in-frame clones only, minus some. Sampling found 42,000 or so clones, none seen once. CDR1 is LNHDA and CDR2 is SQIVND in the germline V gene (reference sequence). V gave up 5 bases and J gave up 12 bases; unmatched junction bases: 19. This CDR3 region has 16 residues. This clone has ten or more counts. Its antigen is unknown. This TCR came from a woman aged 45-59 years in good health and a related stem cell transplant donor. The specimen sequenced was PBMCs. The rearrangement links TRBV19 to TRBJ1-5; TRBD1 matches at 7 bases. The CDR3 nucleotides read TGTGCCAGTAGTCCGGTCGACAGGGCCCCGAATCAGGGCCAGCATTTT. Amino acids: CASSPVDRAPNQGQHF.